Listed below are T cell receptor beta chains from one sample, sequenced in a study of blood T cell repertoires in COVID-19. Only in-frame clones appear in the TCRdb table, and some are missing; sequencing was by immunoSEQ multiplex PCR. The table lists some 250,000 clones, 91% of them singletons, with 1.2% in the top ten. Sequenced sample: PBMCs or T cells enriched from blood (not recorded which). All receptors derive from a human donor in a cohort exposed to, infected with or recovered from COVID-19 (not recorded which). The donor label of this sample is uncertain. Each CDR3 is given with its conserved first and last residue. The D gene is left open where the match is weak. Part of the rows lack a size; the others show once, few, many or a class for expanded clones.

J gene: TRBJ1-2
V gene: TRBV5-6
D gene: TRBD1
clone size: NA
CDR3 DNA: TGTGCCAGCAGCTCGGGACAGGACTATGGCTACACCTTC
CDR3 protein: CASSSGQDYGYTF

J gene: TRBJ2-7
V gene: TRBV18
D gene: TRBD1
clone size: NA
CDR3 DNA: TGTGCCAGCTCACCACAGGGACAGGGGGTCGACCAGTACTTC
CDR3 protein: CASSPQGQGVDQYF

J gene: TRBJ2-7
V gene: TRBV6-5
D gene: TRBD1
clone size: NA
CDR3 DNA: TGTGCCAGCAGTTTCAACAGGGGCTCCTACGAGCAGTACTTC
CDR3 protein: CASSFNRGSYEQYF

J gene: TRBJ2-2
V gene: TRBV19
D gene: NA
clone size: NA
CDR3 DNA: TGTGCCAGTAGTGGCGGGGCCGGGGAGCTGTTTTTT
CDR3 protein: CASSGGAGELFF

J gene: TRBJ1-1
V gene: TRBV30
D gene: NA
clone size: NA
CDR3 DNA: TGTGCCTGGAGCCCCGGGGGGGGTTTAAGGGCTTTCTTT
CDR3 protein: CAWSPGGGLRAFF

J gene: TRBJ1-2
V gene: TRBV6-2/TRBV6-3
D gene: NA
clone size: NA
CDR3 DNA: TGTGCCAGCAGCCGCCCCGCAGTCCCCTATGGCTACACCTTC
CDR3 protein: CASSRPAVPYGYTF

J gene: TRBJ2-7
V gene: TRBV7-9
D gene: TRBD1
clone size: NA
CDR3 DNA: TGTGCCAGCAGCCATGACAGGGTAGGGTACGAGCAGTACTTC
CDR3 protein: CASSHDRVGYEQYF

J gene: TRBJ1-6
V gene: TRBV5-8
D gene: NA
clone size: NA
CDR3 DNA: TGTGCCAGCAGCTTGGAGACGCGGGGTTCACCCCTCCACTTT
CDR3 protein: CASSLETRGSPLHF

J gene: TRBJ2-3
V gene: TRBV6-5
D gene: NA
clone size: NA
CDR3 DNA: TGTGCCAGCAGTCAGACACGAATTAGCACAGATACGCAGTATTTT
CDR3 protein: CASSQTRISTDTQYF

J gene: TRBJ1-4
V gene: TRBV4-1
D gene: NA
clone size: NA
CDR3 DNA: TGCGCCAGCAGCCAAGGGGACACAGCTTTAGCAACTAATGAAAAACTGTTTTTT
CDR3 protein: CASSQGDTALATNEKLFF

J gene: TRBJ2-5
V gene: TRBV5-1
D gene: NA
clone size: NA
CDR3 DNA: TGCGCCAGCAGCCCAGATACTAGGCTCGGGGAGACCCAGTACTTC
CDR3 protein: CASSPDTRLGETQYF

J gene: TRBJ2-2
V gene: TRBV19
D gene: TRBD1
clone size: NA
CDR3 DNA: TGTGCCAGTAGTATGAGGGGGCGAACCGGGGAGCTGTTTTTT
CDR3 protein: CASSMRGRTGELFF

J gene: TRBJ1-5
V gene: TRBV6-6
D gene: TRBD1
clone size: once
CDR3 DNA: TGTGCCAGCACCAGACAGGGGACTGGCGGCAATCAGCCCCAGCATTTT
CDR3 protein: CASTRQGTGGNQPQHF

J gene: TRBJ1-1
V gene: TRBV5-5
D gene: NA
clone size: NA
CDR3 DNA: TGTGCCAGCAGCTTGGGGCAGGGGAGCACTGAAGCTTTCTTT
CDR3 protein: CASSLGQGSTEAFF

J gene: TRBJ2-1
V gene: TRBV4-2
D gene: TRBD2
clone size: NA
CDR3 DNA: TGTGCCAGCAGCCAAGGGCGGCGGGCAGCGGGGGGGAGAGATGAGCAGTTCTTC
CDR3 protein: CASSQGRRAAGGRDEQFF